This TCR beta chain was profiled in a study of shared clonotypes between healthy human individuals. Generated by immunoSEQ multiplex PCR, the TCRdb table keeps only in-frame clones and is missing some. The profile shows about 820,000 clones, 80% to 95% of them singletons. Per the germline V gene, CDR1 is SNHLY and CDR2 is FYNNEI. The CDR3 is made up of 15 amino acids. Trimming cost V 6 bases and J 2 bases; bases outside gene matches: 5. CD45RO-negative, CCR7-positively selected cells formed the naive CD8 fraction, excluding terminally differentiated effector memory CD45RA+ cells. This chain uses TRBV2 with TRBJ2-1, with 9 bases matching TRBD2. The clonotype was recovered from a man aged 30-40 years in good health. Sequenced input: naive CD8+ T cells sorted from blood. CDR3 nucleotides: TGTGCCAGCAGCAGACTAGCGGACACCTACAATGAGCAGTTCTTC. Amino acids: CASSRLADTYNEQFF.